Each of the 18 T cell receptor beta chains below was sequenced from the same sample in a study of a mutant IDH1 vaccine in newly diagnosed glioma. Time point reported: baseline, week 1 (first vaccination visit). Specified treatment: pre-vaccination baseline after standard-of-care therapy. Here immunoSEQ multiplex PCR was the method, and the copy in TCRdb shows in-frame clones only, minus some. The data hold over 75,000 clones, with approximately 90% observed a single time. This sample comprised PBMCs, obtained from a glioma patient treated with radiotherapy, temozolomide or both. These receptors originate from a woman aged 45-65 years with glioma.

Comment on this clone: This clone may be a read error of a much larger clone one base away. This chain connects TRBV6-4 to TRBJ1-1; TRBD1 is a possible D gene (6 bases). Germline CDR1 is MRHNA and CDR2 is SNTAGT. The CDR3 is made up of 13 amino acids. Trimming removed 6 bases at V and 1 base at J, with 9 bases between. CDR3 sequence: CASSLDRNTEAFF. DNA of the CDR3: TGTGCCAGCAGCCTGGACAGGAACACTGAAGCTTTCTTT.

The chain has TRBV5-1 and TRBJ2-5; the match to TRBD2 covers 7 bases. CDR1 and CDR2 (germline): SGHRS, YFSETQ. V was clipped by 1 base and J by 3 bases; unmatched bases: 6. The length of the CDR3 is 15 residues. CDR3 coding DNA: TGCGCCAGCAGCTTGTCCCCTGGGAGGGAAGAGACCCAGTACTTC. This codes for CASSLSPGREETQYF.

The genes are TRBV15 and TRBJ1-5; 7 bases match TRBD1. V was pared by 2 bases and J by 0 bases, with 10 bases of the junction left unmatched. This CDR3 comprises 18 residues. The germline V gene has CDR1 LNHNV and CDR2 YYDKDF (reference sequence). CDR3 sequence (DNA): TGTGCCACCAGCAGACCCGTGGACAGGCATTATAGCAATCAGCCCCAGCATTTT. Its translation: CATSRPVDRHYSNQPQHF. Complete variable domain (other parts from reference TRBV15 and TRBJ1-5): DAMVIQNPRYQVTQFGKPVTLSCSQTLNHNVMYWYQQKSSQAPKLLFHYYDKDFNNEADTPDNFQSRRPNTSFCFLDIRSPGLGDTAMYLCATSRPVDRHYSNQPQHFGDGTRLSIL.

The chain joins TRBV2 to TRBJ2-7; 7 bases fit TRBD2. J lost 6 bases, V lost 6 bases, and 5 bases had no gene match. Germline V gene data show CDR1 as SNHLY and CDR2 as FYNNEI. This CDR3 contains 12 residues. CDR3 loop: CASRRLAGEQYF. CDR3 in DNA: TGTGCCAGCAGGAGACTAGCTGGCGAGCAGTACTTC.

V gene TRBV18 combines with J gene TRBJ2-5, with D tentatively TRBD1 or TRBD2 (5 bases each). The V gene lost 0 bases and the J gene lost 3 bases, with 8 bases spanning the gap. This CDR3 is built from 14 residues. Per the germline V gene, CDR1 is KGHSH and CDR2 is LQKENI. The CDR3 loop is CASSPPGTEETQYF. The CDR3 bases are TGTGCCAGCTCACCACCAGGGACGGAAGAGACCCAGTACTTC.

As DNA, the CDR3 is TGCGCCAGCAGCGGGGGCTACGAGCAGTACTTC. The encoded protein is CASSGGYEQYF. This chain uses TRBV5-1 with TRBJ2-5, with D perhaps given as TRBD1 or TRBD2 (5 bases each). The J call may be incorrect, as the DNA end agrees better with TRBJ2-7. In germline, CDR1 is SGHRS, CDR2 YFSETQ. The CDR3 is 11 residues long.

The V and J genes are TRBV9 and TRBJ2-3; no clear D. This CDR3 has 12 amino acids. The ends were cut back, 5 bases at V and 0 bases at J, with 4 bases in the middle. The V gene's germline CDR1 is SGDLS and CDR2 YYNGEE. The CDR3 reads CASRGSTDTQYF. The CDR3 DNA sequence: TGTGCCAGCAGGGGTAGCACAGATACGCAGTATTTT.

The chain has TRBV6-1 and TRBJ1-2; no clear D gene. CDR3 size: 13 residues. Germline CDR1 and CDR2: MNHNS and SASEGT. Trimming pared 1 base from V and 4 bases from J, leaving 7 bases between. CDR3 sequence (DNA): TGTGCCAGCAGTGAAGGACGGACCTATGGCTACACCTTC. Translating gives CASSEGRTYGYTF.

This clone was recorded only once. This chain connects TRBV5-1 to TRBJ2-7; no firm D call. Germline V gene sequence: CDR1 SGHRS, CDR2 YFSETQ. The CDR3 runs 14 residues. V gave up 2 bases and J gave up 4 bases, with 13 bases separating them. The CDR3 is CASSLEKPAYEQYF. DNA for the CDR3: TGCGCCAGCAGCTTAGAGAAGCCCGCTTACGAGCAGTACTTC.

The chain combines TRBV18 with TRBJ2-7; the D gene is possibly TRBD2 (6 bases). The germline CDR1 and CDR2 sequences are KGHSH and LQKENI. The CDR3 runs 12 residues. Between the trimmed V and J ends, which lost 8 bases and 3 bases, there was a span of 11 bases. This CDR3 reads CASRGVIYEQYF. The CDR3 DNA reads as TGTGCCAGCCGCGGGGTTATCTACGAGCAGTACTTC.

V is TRBV28 and J is TRBJ1-4; 11 nucleotides agree with TRBD1. V shed 6 bases and J 0 bases; nucleotides not matched to a gene: 3. Germline assignment: CDR1 MDHEN and CDR2 SYDVKM. The CDR3 has 16 residues. The CDR3 is CASSGQGATTNEKLFF. CDR3 DNA sequence: TGTGCCAGCAGCGGACAGGGGGCCACAACTAATGAAAAACTGTTTTTT.

V usage is TRBV9 and J usage is TRBJ2-6, with a weak D call TRBD1 (6 bases). This CDR3 region has 15 residues. The V and J ends lost 6 bases and 0 bases respectively, with 10 bases between them. The germline V gene encodes CDR1 SGDLS and CDR2 YYNGEE. Here the CDR3 DNA reads TGTGCCAGCACCAGGGGTGGCTCTGGGGCCAACGTCCTGACTTTC. Protein sequence: CASTRGGSGANVLTF.

The CDR3 DNA is TGTGCCTGGGGGTTAAAAGACACCATATATTTT. Translated, it gives CAWGLKDTIYF. The V call is TRBV30, the J call TRBJ1-3; unclear D gene. This CDR3 is built from 11 residues. Trimming shortened V by 5 bases and J by 8 bases, and 10 bases separated the two germline ends. Germline CDR1 reads GTSNPN; CDR2 reads SVGIG (reference sequence).

In this sample, this clone turned up once. The rearrangement joins TRBV6-5 to TRBJ2-1; no clear D gene. Germline lookup yields CDR1 MNHEY and CDR2 SVGAGI. This CDR3 is built from 14 residues. V was cut by 6 bases and J by 6 bases, with 15 bases left in between. CDR3 nucleotides: TGTGCCAGCAGCCAACTCACCAGGACCAATGAGCAGTTCTTC. It specifies CASSQLTRTNEQFF.

This clone appeared a few times. The rearrangement uses TRBV7-9 and TRBJ1-5; TRBD1 is a possible D gene (6 bases). The germline V gene encodes CDR1 SEHNR and CDR2 FQNEAQ (reference sequence). The CDR3 spans 14 residues. V was clipped by 6 bases and J by 1 base, with 10 bases between them. CDR3 in amino acids: CASRKGGSNQPQHF. The CDR3 DNA sequence: TGTGCCAGCAGGAAAGGGGGGAGCAATCAGCCCCAGCATTTT.

The chain employs TRBV4-2 and TRBJ2-3; 9 bases are a match to TRBD2. Per germline, CDR1 LGHNA and CDR2 YNFKEQ. The trim removed 0 bases at V and 6 bases at J, leaving 7 bases unmatched. The length of the CDR3 is 16 residues. The CDR3 is CASSQEGLAGLDTQYF. CDR3 in DNA: TGTGCCAGCAGCCAAGAAGGGCTAGCGGGATTGGATACGCAGTATTTT.

The chain links TRBV6-6 to TRBJ2-7; TRBD1 is a possible D gene (6 bases). The V and J ends lost 0 bases and 4 bases respectively, with 13 bases between them. CDR1 and CDR2 from the germline V gene are MNHNY and SVGAGI (reference sequence). CDR3 size: 15 residues. This CDR3 reads CASSYSSRGRYEQYF. The DNA of the CDR3 is TGTGCCAGCAGTTACTCGAGCAGGGGAAGATACGAGCAGTACTTC.

The chain has TRBV15 and TRBJ2-5; D remains ambiguous. Germline lookup yields CDR1 LNHNV and CDR2 YYDKDF (reference sequence). V was clipped by 0 bases and J by 3 bases, with 5 bases between them. The CDR3 consists of 13 residues. CDR3 DNA sequence: TGTGCCACCAGCAGAGATCAGAAAGAGACCCAGTACTTC. Residues: CATSRDQKETQYF. Together with reference TRBV15 and TRBJ2-5, the CDR3 gives the full variable domain: DAMVIQNPRYQVTQFGKPVTLSCSQTLNHNVMYWYQQKSSQAPKLLFHYYDKDFNNEADTPDNFQSRRPNTSFCFLDIRSPGLGDTAMYLCATSRDQKETQYFGPGTRLLVL.